This T cell receptor beta chain stems from a study of blood T cell repertoires in COVID-19. The wider study: From the United States, Italy and Spain came samples of acute and convalescent COVID-19. Sources were T cells, B-cell-depleted T cells, or PBMCs; the material itself was cDNA or gDNA.

The ends were cut back, 4 bases at V and 0 bases at J, with 7 bases in the middle. The CDR3 loop spans 14 amino acids. Germline V lookup: CDR1 LGHNA, CDR2 YNFKEQ. As originally analysed: Quantification of nucleated cells was approximated via reference gene primer amplification. Sequencing was performed with immunoSEQ multiplex PCR; in TCRdb, only in-frame clones are kept and a portion is missing. The V and J calls and clone size are taken from that table; D and trimming were inferred from the DNA. The sample has almost 500,000 clones; around nine tenths are singletons. Cohort placement rested on clinical history that participants reported themselves.

The origin of this receptor is an older woman who had recovered from COVID-19. The chain recombines TRBV4-2 with TRBJ1-5; D not certain. Sequences were obtained from PBMCs or T cells enriched from blood (not recorded which). The CDR3 DNA reads TGTGCCAGCAGCCCCACTCATAGCAATCAGCCCCAGCATTTT. This gives the protein CASSPTHSNQPQHF.